These 18 T cell receptor beta chains came from one sample sequenced in a study of PD-1 blockade in mismatch repair-deficient tumors. Assay: immunoSEQ multiplex PCR; the TCRdb copy retains only in-frame clones and omits some. The sample consists of tens of thousands of clones, 70% to 80% of them appearing once. Source: peripheral blood, taken 4 weeks after starting pembrolizumab. The receptors derive from an adult with mismatch repair-deficient cancer.

The chain links TRBV4-1 to TRBJ1-4, with TRBD1 matching 7 bases. The ends lost 6 bases at V and 3 bases at J; junction bases unmatched: 7. The germline V gene has CDR1 MGHRA and CDR2 YSYEKL. The CDR3 runs to 15 residues. CDR3 loop: CASRGQGGANEKLFF. The CDR3 DNA reads TGCGCCAGCAGGGGCCAGGGGGGAGCTAATGAAAAACTGTTTTTT.

The V gene is TRBV5-1, the J gene TRBJ2-5; D unclear. Looked up from germline, CDR1 is SGHRS and CDR2 is YFSETQ. Trimming stripped 1 base from V and 2 bases from J, with 6 bases between. CDR3 length: 13 residues. Here the CDR3 reads CASSLRRQETQYF. In DNA, the CDR3 is TGCGCCAGCAGCTTGAGAAGACAAGAGACCCAGTACTTC. Supplemented by reference TRBV5-1 and TRBJ2-5, the full variable domain reads KAGVTQTPRYLIKTRGQQVTLSCSPISGHRSVSWYQQTPGQGLQFLFEYFSETQRNKGNFPGRFSGRQFSNSRSEMNVSTLELGDSALYLCASSLRRQETQYFGPGTRLLVL.

The chain has TRBV7-9 and TRBJ2-5, with unresolved D. The CDR3 sequence is 11 residues long. V lost 5 bases and J lost 2, with 3 bases in between. Germline CDR1 is SEHNR and CDR2 is FQNEAQ (reference sequence). The DNA for the CDR3 is TGTGCCAGCAGCCGTCAAGAGACCCAGTACTTC. Residues: CASSRQETQYF.

The chain joins TRBV7-9 to TRBJ2-2, with D possibly matching TRBD2 (5 bases). V gave up 1 base and J gave up 6 bases, with 15 bases separating them. Germline V gives CDR1 SEHNR, CDR2 FQNEAQ (reference sequence). The CDR3 has 16 amino acids. The CDR3 nucleotides read TGTGCCAGCAGCTTAGTAGGTTTGCGGACTTCCGGGGAGCTGTTTTTT. Translation gives CASSLVGLRTSGELFF. Drawing the rest from reference TRBV7-9 and TRBJ2-2, the complete variable domain is DTGVSQNPRHKITKRGQNVTFRCDPISEHNRLYWYRQTLGQGPEFLTYFQNEAQLEKSRLLSDRFSAERPKGSFSTLEIQRTEQGDSAMYLCASSLVGLRTSGELFFGEGSRLTVL.

V gene TRBV28 combines with J gene TRBJ2-1, with 11 nucleotides matching TRBD2. The V gene end was trimmed by 2 bases and the J gene end by 5 bases; junction bases not matched to a gene: 2. CDR3 size: 15 residues. Germline V CDR1 and CDR2: MDHEN, SYDVKM. The chain's CDR3 is CASSLPGLADNEQFF. Here the CDR3 DNA reads TGTGCCAGCAGTTTACCGGGACTAGCGGACAATGAGCAGTTCTTC.

Written as DNA, the CDR3 is TGTGCCAGCAGTGGGGTGCAGGACACCGGGGAGCTGTTTTTT. Its protein is CASSGVQDTGELFF. The chain combines TRBV25-1 with TRBJ2-2; D not certain. The V end lost 4 bases, the J end lost 3 bases, and 9 bases lay between the germline ends. This CDR3 spans 14 amino acids. The germline gives CDR1 MGHDK, CDR2 SYGVNS. The entire variable domain, with the rest obtained from reference TRBV25-1 and TRBJ2-2, is as follows: EADIYQTPRYLVIGTGKKITLECSQTMGHDKMYWYQQDPGMELHLIHYSYGVNSTEKGDLSSESTVSRIRTEHFPLTLESARPSHTSQYLCASSGVQDTGELFFGEGSRLTVL.

The chain uses TRBV11-3 and TRBJ1-1; D uncertain. CDR3 length equals 15 residues. The ends were cut back, 1 base at V and 3 bases at J, with 12 bases in the middle. Germline-derived CDR1 and CDR2 are SGHNT and YENEEA. The CDR3 region is CASSLGTTADTEAFF. The CDR3 bases are TGTGCCAGCAGCTTAGGAACGACTGCGGACACTGAAGCTTTCTTT.

This clone was seen only once. V is TRBV11-2 and J is TRBJ1-1; D possibly corresponds to TRBD1 (5 bases). This CDR3 is built from 17 residues. Per germline, CDR1 SGHAT and CDR2 FQNNGV. The V end lost 0 bases, the J end lost 6 bases, and 20 bases lay between the germline ends. This chain's CDR3 is CASSLDRERARVAEAFF. The CDR3 region has the DNA TGTGCCAGCAGCTTAGATCGAGAAAGGGCCAGGGTCGCTGAAGCTTTCTTT.

The rearrangement uses TRBV5-4 and TRBJ2-2, with D tentatively TRBD1 (5 bases). The CDR3 contains 18 residues. Germline V lookup: CDR1 SGHNT, CDR2 YYREEE (reference sequence). Trimming pared 3 bases from V and 7 bases from J, leaving 25 bases between. CDR3 region: CASSSPPGRGQADGELFF. CDR3 bases: TGTGCCAGCAGCTCCCCTCCGGGTAGGGGCCAAGCCGACGGGGAGCTGTTTTTT.

This clone appeared once. This sequence joins TRBV30 and TRBJ1-5, with 9 bases fitting TRBD1. The V segment lost 3 bases and the J segment 1 base; nucleotides outside the gene matches: 4. Germline assignment: CDR1 GTSNPN and CDR2 SVGIG (reference sequence). CDR3 length: 15 residues. This chain's CDR3 is CAWSRTGESNQPQHF. As DNA, the CDR3 is TGTGCCTGGAGCCGGACAGGGGAGAGCAATCAGCCCCAGCATTTT.

This clone was seen just once. The V call is TRBV7-9, the J call TRBJ1-5, with 9 nucleotides matching TRBD1. Trimming cost V 5 bases and J 2 bases; bases outside gene matches: 4. The germline gives CDR1 SEHNR, CDR2 FQNEAQ (reference sequence). The CDR3 runs 15 residues. CDR3 DNA: TGTGCCAGCAGCATGACAGGGGGGGGCAATCAGCCCCAGCATTTT. Its translation: CASSMTGGGNQPQHF.

The rearrangement uses TRBV28 and TRBJ2-1; D is uncertain. Germline CDR1 MDHEN, CDR2 SYDVKM. Trimming stripped 3 bases from V and 7 bases from J, with 10 bases between. The CDR3 runs to 13 residues. The CDR3 is CASSLPVKNEQFF. The CDR3 DNA reads TGTGCCAGCAGTTTGCCAGTGAAAAATGAGCAGTTCTTC.

The chain combines TRBV28 with TRBJ2-7; 8 bases agree with TRBD1. CDR3 length: 15 amino acids. CDR1 and CDR2 (germline): MDHEN, SYDVKM. V was pared by 4 bases and J by 0 bases, with 5 bases of the junction left unmatched. CDR3 residues: CASSSGQGSSYEQYF. In DNA form, the CDR3 reads TGTGCCAGCAGTTCAGGACAGGGTAGCTCCTACGAGCAGTACTTC.

The genes are TRBV14 and TRBJ2-7, with D possibly matching TRBD1 (5 bases). The germline V and J ends were trimmed by 0 bases and 6 bases, with 9 bases remaining between them. CDR1 and CDR2 from the germline V gene are SGHDN and FVKESK. The CDR3 totals 13 residues. This CDR3 is CASSQEQGPEQYF. DNA for the CDR3: TGTGCCAGCAGCCAAGAGCAGGGTCCCGAGCAGTACTTC.

The V and J genes are TRBV5-4 and TRBJ1-2, with D perhaps TRBD1 (6 bases). The CDR3 has 16 amino acids. Per the germline V gene, CDR1 is SGHNT and CDR2 is YYREEE (reference sequence). Trimming removed 4 bases at V and 5 bases at J, with 21 bases between. The CDR3 loop is CASSNVGARAGYGYTF. The CDR3 coding sequence is TGTGCCAGCAGCAACGTGGGGGCTAGGGCGGGGTATGGCTACACCTTC.

CDR3 nucleotides: TGTGCCAGCAGGGGCAGGGGTTCCTACGAGCAGTACTTC. Protein: CASRGRGSYEQYF. The V gene is TRBV28, the J gene TRBJ2-7; a weak D match, TRBD1 (6 bases). Trimming stripped 6 bases from V and 1 base from J, with 10 bases between. The V gene's germline CDR1 is MDHEN and CDR2 SYDVKM. The CDR3 runs 13 residues.

The rearrangement uses TRBV5-4 and TRBJ2-1, with a weak D call TRBD2 (5 bases). CDR1 SGHNT and CDR2 YYREEE come from the germline V gene (reference sequence). The ends were cut back, 1 base at V and 1 base at J, with 9 bases in the middle. This CDR3 is 15 amino acids long. In DNA, the CDR3 is TGTGCCAGCAGCTTGAGTGGGAGATCCTACAATGAGCAGTTCTTC. Its protein is CASSLSGRSYNEQFF.

This chain joins TRBV7-9 and TRBJ2-2, with 7 positions matching TRBD2. Germline V gene lookup returns CDR1 SEHNR and CDR2 FQNEAQ (reference sequence). After removal of 3 bases from V and 3 bases from J, the junction contained 13 bases not matched to a gene. The CDR3 covers 18 residues. CDR3 protein: CASSLAYGLAAYTGELFF. CDR3 DNA: TGTGCCAGCAGCTTGGCATACGGGCTAGCGGCTTACACCGGGGAGCTGTTTTTT.